This TCR beta chain was identified in a study of cytomegalovirus exposure and HLA in healthy donors. This CDR3 is built from 16 residues. V lost 3 bases, J lost 3 bases, and 15 bases lay in between. The germline V gene encodes CDR1 SGDLS and CDR2 YYNGEE. Profiled with immunoSEQ multiplex PCR; TCRdb holds only in-frame clones, not every one. The sample yields more than 90,000 clones, around 93% seen once. The receptor was isolated from a woman aged 30 to 39 in good health and CMV-seropositive. Specimen: PBMCs. The chain uses TRBV9 and TRBJ2-2; D is possibly TRBD1 (5 bases). The CDR3 is CASSASAGPDTGELFF. In DNA, the CDR3 is TGTGCCAGCAGCGCCTCGGCAGGGCCGGACACCGGGGAGCTGTTTTTT. Together with reference TRBV9 and TRBJ2-2, the CDR3 gives the full variable domain: DSGVTQTPKHLITATGQRVTLRCSPRSGDLSVYWYQQSLDQGLQFLIQYYNGEERAKGNILERFSAQQFPDLHSELNLSSLELGDSALYFCASSASAGPDTGELFFGEGSRLTVL.